A single sample gave rise to the 21 T cell receptor beta chains below, sequenced in a study of cytomegalovirus exposure and HLA in healthy donors. Sequenced by immunoSEQ multiplex PCR; TCRdb stores in-frame clones only, minus some. The sample includes 100,000 or so clones, roughly 84% of them seen just once. Sequences were obtained from PBMCs. These receptors were collected from a man aged 18 to 30 in good health and CMV-seropositive.

The chain employs TRBV27 and TRBJ2-1, with TRBD1 matching 7 bases. Trimming cost V 6 bases and J 4 bases; bases outside gene matches: 6. The CDR3 totals 14 residues. Germline-derived CDR1 and CDR2 are MNHEY and SMNVEV (reference sequence). The DNA of the CDR3 is TGTGCCAGCAGGGGACAGTCCCATTACAATGAGCAGTTCTTC. Residues: CASRGQSHYNEQFF.

This CDR3 reads CASSLGLRDRFYNEQFF. CDR3 nucleotide sequence: TGTGCCAGCAGCCTTGGCCTCCGGGACAGGTTTTACAATGAGCAGTTCTTC. The chain has TRBV7-9 and TRBJ2-1, with 8 bases matching TRBD1. Germline V gives CDR1 SEHNR, CDR2 FQNEAQ (reference sequence). V lost 5 bases to trimming and J lost 4 bases; unmatched junction nucleotides: 13. CDR3 length: 17 amino acids.

The chain links TRBV6-5 to TRBJ1-6, with no clear D. Germline V gives CDR1 MNHEY, CDR2 SVGAGI. This CDR3 spans 15 amino acids. V lost 5 bases to trimming and J lost 9 bases, with 17 bases between them. The CDR3 sequence is CASSPQSAIGSPLHF. The CDR3 nucleotides are TGTGCCAGCAGTCCACAGTCAGCAATCGGTTCACCCCTCCACTTT.

The chain is built from TRBV5-1 and TRBJ1-1, with D possibly TRBD1 on 5 matching bases. Germline CDR1 reads SGHRS; CDR2 reads YFSETQ. This CDR3 spans 14 amino acids. V lost 4 bases to trimming and J lost 0 bases, with 10 bases between them. Written as DNA, the CDR3 is TGCGCCAGCAGCACCCAGACAGTGAACACTGAAGCTTTCTTT. Translation gives CASSTQTVNTEAFF.

This clone occurred once. The gene calls are TRBV21-1 and TRBJ2-7; the table assigns TRBD1, which was not confirmed against the DNA. TRBV21-1 is flagged as a pseudogene. The CDR3 length is 12 residues. The CDR3 here is CASSSRTVEQYF. CDR3 DNA sequence: TGTGCCAGCAGCTCACGGACAGTCGAGCAGTACTTC.

V is TRBV28 and J is TRBJ2-7; 8 bases map to TRBD2. CDR1 is MDHEN and CDR2 is SYDVKM in the germline V gene. The V and J ends lost 6 bases and 1 base, in that order; junction bases with no gene match: 8. This CDR3 is 15 amino acids long. The CDR3 reads CASSSRGGPSYEQYF. In DNA form, the CDR3 reads TGTGCCAGCAGCTCACGGGGGGGACCTTCCTACGAGCAGTACTTC.

The chain couples TRBV4-2 to TRBJ1-4; 8 bases are shared with TRBD1. CDR3 length: 19 amino acids. The junction had 20 bases not matched to a gene; V was cut back by 4 bases and J by 7 bases. Germline V lookup: CDR1 LGHNA, CDR2 YNFKEQ. The CDR3 DNA is TGTGCCAGCAGCCTACACTCGACAGGGGTAGGTAGTGGTAGTGAAAAACTGTTTTTT. Translated, it gives CASSLHSTGVGSGSEKLFF.

The gene calls are TRBV18 and TRBJ1-3, with D uncertain. Germline V gene data show CDR1 as KGHSH and CDR2 as LQKENI. The CDR3 sequence is 13 residues long. Trimming took 3 bases from V and 8 from J, leaving 11 bases between them. CDR3 loop: CASSPESGYTIYF. The CDR3 DNA reads TGTGCCAGCTCACCTGAATCTGGCTACACCATATATTTT. The complete variable domain, with remaining parts taken from reference TRBV18 and TRBJ1-3, reads NAGVMQNPRHLVRRRGQEARLRCSPMKGHSHVYWYRQLPEEGLKFMVYLQKENIIDESGMPKERFSAEFPKEGPSILRIQQVVRGDSAAYFCASSPESGYTIYFGEGSWLTVV.

This clone was seen a single time. The gene calls are TRBV19 and TRBJ1-5; 8 bases align to TRBD1. The germline V gene has CDR1 LNHDA and CDR2 SQIVND (reference sequence). V lost 5 bases and J lost 6; bases outside the gene matches: 6. The CDR3 extends over 14 amino acids. The CDR3 DNA sequence: TGTGCCAGTAGTGTGGACAGGGCGGTTCAGCCCCAGCATTTT. This sequence encodes CASSVDRAVQPQHF.

The rearrangement links TRBV5-5 to TRBJ2-3, with a possible D match to TRBD1 (5 bases). CDR3 length equals 16 residues. Germline-derived CDR1 and CDR2 are SGHKS and YYEKEE (reference sequence). V lost 2 bases, J lost 1 base, and 14 bases lay in between. The CDR3 sequence is CASSLTRVVGTDTQYF. In DNA, the CDR3 is TGTGCCAGCAGCTTAACCAGGGTGGTGGGCACAGATACGCAGTATTTT.

The V call is TRBV6-5, the J call TRBJ1-4; 8 nucleotides align to TRBD1. The CDR3 consists of 15 residues. Germline loops: CDR1 MNHEY, CDR2 SVGAGI. V lost 6 bases and J lost 5; bases outside the gene matches: 8. The CDR3 coding sequence is TGTGCCAGCAGGCCCGGGACAGGCAGGAATGAAAAACTGTTTTTT. Protein sequence: CASRPGTGRNEKLFF.

This sequence joins TRBV10-3 and TRBJ2-3; 8 positions match TRBD2. The CDR3 covers 15 residues. V shed 9 bases, J shed 4 bases, and the junction held 12 bases outside the gene matches. Germline CDR1 ENHRY, CDR2 SYGVKD. CDR3 sequence reads: CAMSISGGPPDTQYF. For the CDR3, the DNA is TGTGCCATGTCCATATCGGGGGGGCCGCCAGATACGCAGTATTTT.

This chain uses TRBV7-2 with TRBJ2-7, with D unresolved. V lost 4 bases to trimming and J lost 0 bases, with 10 bases between them. This CDR3 is built from 14 residues. Germline CDR1 SGHTA, CDR2 FQGNSA. The CDR3 coding sequence is TGTGCCAGCAGCTCTAGTGTCGGCTCCTACGAGCAGTACTTC. It encodes CASSSSVGSYEQYF. The entire variable domain, with the rest obtained from reference TRBV7-2 and TRBJ2-7, is as follows: GAGVSQSPSNKVTEKGKDVELRCDPISGHTALYWYRQSLGQGLEFLIYFQGNSAPDKSGLPSDRFSAERTGGSVSTLTIQRTQQEDSAVYLCASSSSVGSYEQYFGPGTRLTVT.

In its sample, this clone ranks as medium-sized. The V call is TRBV6-1, the J call TRBJ2-7; D gene uncertain. Germline V lookup: CDR1 MNHNS, CDR2 SASEGT. The CDR3 extends over 14 amino acids. Trimming shortened V by 0 bases and J by 1 base, and 7 bases separated the two germline ends. In DNA form, the CDR3 reads TGTGCCAGCAGTGAAGCTATGAGATCCTACGAGCAGTACTTC. Protein sequence: CASSEAMRSYEQYF.

This clone was observed a single time. The chain is built from TRBV10-3 and TRBJ2-7; D may be TRBD2 (5 bases). Germline-derived CDR1 and CDR2 are ENHRY and SYGVKD. V gave up 4 bases and J gave up 6 bases, with 19 bases separating them. This CDR3 contains 15 residues. The CDR3 reads CAISGVDGLAAEQYF. The CDR3 nucleotides read TGTGCCATCAGTGGTGTTGACGGGCTAGCTGCCGAGCAGTACTTC.

V is TRBV18 and J is TRBJ2-5; 7 bases line up with TRBD2. The CDR3 spans 13 residues. V lost 6 bases, J lost 2 bases, and 3 bases stayed unmatched. Germline CDR1 and CDR2: KGHSH and LQKENI. CDR3 DNA sequence: TGTGCCAGCTCTAAACTAGCGCAAGAGACCCAGTACTTC. Translation gives CASSKLAQETQYF. The whole variable domain, filled in from reference TRBV18 and TRBJ2-5, reads NAGVMQNPRHLVRRRGQEARLRCSPMKGHSHVYWYRQLPEEGLKFMVYLQKENIIDESGMPKERFSAEFPKEGPSILRIQQVVRGDSAAYFCASSKLAQETQYFGPGTRLLVL.

The chain couples TRBV2 to TRBJ2-2; 11 nucleotides align to TRBD2. The V and J ends lost 8 bases and 5 bases, in that order; junction bases with no gene match: 10. The CDR3 runs 16 residues. Looked up from germline, CDR1 is SNHLY and CDR2 is FYNNEI. The chain's CDR3 is CASQFSGGGVTGELFF. In nucleotides, the CDR3 is TGTGCCAGCCAGTTTAGCGGGGGGGGAGTTACCGGGGAGCTGTTTTTT.

The chain recombines TRBV4-2 with TRBJ2-3; D is ambiguous. This CDR3 has 13 residues. Germline CDR1 and CDR2: LGHNA and YNFKEQ. V dropped 4 bases and J dropped 2 bases, with 7 bases sitting between them. CDR3 in DNA: TGTGCCAGCAGCCCTCCCTCCACAGATACGCAGTATTTT. Protein sequence: CASSPPSTDTQYF.

V is TRBV5-4 and J is TRBJ2-5; D ambiguous. The V end was cut by 2 bases, the J end by 1 base, with 12 bases between. This CDR3 region has 15 residues. CDR1 SGHNT and CDR2 YYREEE come from the germline V gene (reference sequence). DNA of the CDR3: TGTGCCAGCAGCTTTGGTCCAGAACGCCAAGAGACCCAGTACTTC. This gives the protein CASSFGPERQETQYF. The whole variable domain, remainder taken from reference TRBV5-4 and TRBJ2-5, is ETGVTQSPTHLIKTRGQQVTLRCSSQSGHNTVSWYQQALGQGPQFIFQYYREEENGRGNFPPRFSGLQFPNYSSELNVNALELDDSALYLCASSFGPERQETQYFGPGTRLLVL.

The V gene is TRBV7-9, the J gene TRBJ1-2; no firm D call. Germline CDR1 reads SEHNR; CDR2 reads FQNEAQ (reference sequence). Trimming took off 1 base at V and 0 bases at J, with 18 bases between the two ends. This CDR3 region has 18 residues. The CDR3 spells CASSLVDGVPPTNYGYTF. The CDR3 DNA follows: TGTGCCAGCAGCTTAGTCGACGGGGTTCCTCCCACTAACTATGGCTACACCTTC.

The V gene is TRBV27, the J gene TRBJ2-5; D might be TRBD2 (6 bases). Deletions cut 6 bases from V and 0 bases from J, with 23 bases between. The CDR3 is 18 residues long. Germline V gene data show CDR1 as MNHEY and CDR2 as SMNVEV (reference sequence). CDR3 in amino acids: CASRLAGVSGANQETQYF. The CDR3 DNA sequence: TGTGCCAGCAGACTTGCGGGTGTTTCGGGAGCCAACCAAGAGACCCAGTACTTC.